This T cell receptor (beta chain) was retrieved from a study of metastatic and nonmetastatic thyroid tumors. CDR3 length equals 12 residues. V lost 1 base to trimming and J lost 7 bases, with 10 bases between them. Germline CDR1 and CDR2: SQVTM and ANQGSEA. This clone occurred many times. Thyroid surgery had not been preceded by any treatment in any patient. MiXCR re-clonotyped the PCR reads for TCRdb. Seen here are roughly 25,000 clones, roughly a quarter observed once, and the top ten hold roughly 12%. Material: tumor tissue. The sequence was collected from a male donor with papillary thyroid cancer or a benign thyroid nodule (not recorded which). Some clones in this sample may be carry-over from other donors' samples. J is TRBJ1-2 and V is TRBV29-1, with D perhaps matching TRBD1 (5 bases). CDR3 amino acids: CSVEVLGGGYTF. Here the CDR3 DNA reads TGCAGCGTTGAAGTTCTTGGGGGTGGCTACACCTTC. The full variable domain, completed using reference TRBV29-1 and TRBJ1-2, is SAVISQKPSRDICQRGTSLTIQCQVDSQVTMMFWYRQQPGQSLTLIATANQGSEATYESGFVIDKFPISRPNLTFSTLTVSNMSPEDSSIYLCSVEVLGGGYTFGSGTRLTVV.